These 29 T cell receptor beta chains came from one sample sequenced in a study of blood T cell repertoires in COVID-19. Data came from immunoSEQ multiplex PCR; TCRdb stores just in-frame clones and leaves some out. Among 100,000 to 150,000 clones, 88% were seen once, and the ten largest hold about 1.5%. The sequencing input was peripheral blood. These receptors came from a human donor in a cohort sampled during active COVID-19.

The sample holds one count of this clone. This chain connects TRBV13 to TRBJ2-4; D uncertain. The V end lost 2 bases, the J end lost 8 bases, and 4 bases lay between the germline ends. The CDR3 is 11 amino acids. Germline V gene sequence: CDR1 PRHDT, CDR2 FYEKMQ (reference sequence). Written as DNA, the CDR3 is TGTGCCAGCAGCTTAACTGACATTCAGTACTTC. Protein product: CASSLTDIQYF.

The J gene is TRBJ2-2, the V gene TRBV2; unclear D gene. Per the germline V gene, CDR1 is SNHLY and CDR2 is FYNNEI. V lost 5 bases and J 5 bases, leaving 9 bases between the germline ends. The CDR3 is made up of 13 amino acids. The CDR3 DNA reads TGTGCCAGCAGTACCCCGGGTACCGGGGAGCTGTTTTTT. Translating it yields CASSTPGTGELFF. Combining the CDR3 with reference TRBV2 and TRBJ2-2 gives the whole variable domain EPEVTQTPSHQVTQMGQEVILRCVPISNHLYFYWYRQILGQKVEFLVSFYNNEISEKSEIFDDQFSVERPDGSNFTLKIRSTKLEDSAMYFCASSTPGTGELFFGEGSRLTVL.

This rearrangement joins TRBV21-1 to TRBJ2-1; TRBD2, the table's D call, was not compared with the DNA. TRBV21-1 is a pseudogene. This CDR3 region has 15 residues. CDR3 DNA sequence: TGTGCCAGCAGCTACCTAGCGGGGGGGCCCAATGAGCAGTTCTTC. As protein: CASSYLAGGPNEQFF.

This clone was detected once. The chain is built from TRBV10-3 and TRBJ1-1; 7 nucleotides align to TRBD1. With 6 bases clipped from V and 0 bases from J, the junction kept 4 bases outside the gene matches. The CDR3 runs 14 residues. Germline V gene sequence: CDR1 ENHRY, CDR2 SYGVKD. Here the CDR3 DNA reads TGTGCCATCAGCGCGACAGGGATGAACACTGAAGCTTTCTTT. This translates into CAISATGMNTEAFF.

The V gene is TRBV6-1, the J gene TRBJ1-2; TRBD1 might be the D (6 bases). The germline V gene encodes CDR1 MNHNS and CDR2 SASEGT. The CDR3 extends over 17 amino acids. Trimming took 3 bases from V and 1 from J, leaving 18 bases between them. CDR3 sequence: CASSDIRTDLFNYGYTF. The CDR3 DNA is TGTGCCAGCAGTGATATCCGGACAGACCTCTTTAACTATGGCTACACCTTC.

The chain employs TRBV5-1 and TRBJ2-3; possible D gene TRBD2, 5 bases. Germline V gene sequence: CDR1 SGHRS, CDR2 YFSETQ. This CDR3 region has 14 residues. The germline V and J ends were trimmed by 1 base and 1 base, with 7 bases remaining between them. The CDR3 region is CASSLWGGTDTQYF. DNA for the CDR3: TGCGCCAGCAGCTTGTGGGGAGGCACAGATACGCAGTATTTT.

There are a few counts of this clone. The V and J genes are TRBV12-3 or TRBV12-4 and TRBJ2-7; D is ambiguous. This CDR3 region has 11 residues. Trimming removed 5 bases from V and 5 bases from J, with 7 bases in between. The CDR3 DNA reads TGTGCCAGCAGTATAACAGACGAGCAGTACTTC. Its protein is CASSITDEQYF.

The chain uses TRBV5-1 and TRBJ2-3; the D gene is possibly TRBD1 (6 bases). Germline CDR1 and CDR2: SGHRS and YFSETQ. This CDR3 has 14 residues. V lost 4 bases to trimming and J lost 5 bases, with 14 bases between them. The CDR3, as DNA: TGCGCCAGCAGCCCCGGACAGTTGGTAGATACGCAGTATTTT. Translation: CASSPGQLVDTQYF.

The gene calls are TRBV3-1 (or the pseudogene TRBV3-2) and TRBJ2-2, with D possibly being TRBD2 (5 bases). This CDR3 is built from 14 residues. The germline V gene encodes CDR1 LGHDT and CDR2 YNNKEL (reference sequence). V lost 4 bases and J 5 bases, leaving 11 bases between the germline ends. CDR3 nucleotide sequence: TGTGCCAGCAGCCTAAGAGGGAAAACCGGGGAGCTGTTTTTT. Its protein product is CASSLRGKTGELFF.

This clone was seen just once. The chain recombines TRBV11-2 with TRBJ2-3; no reliable D call. This CDR3 has 13 amino acids. Germline V gene data show CDR1 as SGHAT and CDR2 as FQNNGV. The germline V and J ends were trimmed by 5 bases and 4 bases, with 10 bases remaining between them. This CDR3 is CASSESTADTQYF. Here the CDR3 DNA reads TGTGCCAGCAGCGAGAGCACAGCAGATACGCAGTATTTT. The full variable domain, rest sourced from reference TRBV11-2 and TRBJ2-3, is EAGVAQSPRYKIIEKRQSVAFWCNPISGHATLYWYQQILGQGPKLLIQFQNNGVVDDSQLPKDRFSAERLKGVDSTLKIQPAKLEDSAVYLCASSESTADTQYFGPGTRLTVL.

CDR3 protein: CAISDGSGNEQFF. Written as DNA, the CDR3 is TGTGCCATCAGTGATGGGTCGGGCAATGAGCAGTTCTTC. V usage is TRBV10-3 and J usage is TRBJ2-1; D remains unclear. The CDR3 runs 13 residues. Germline loops: CDR1 ENHRY, CDR2 SYGVKD. Trimming pared 3 bases from V and 6 bases from J, leaving 9 bases between.

The chain couples TRBV4-1 to TRBJ2-1, with 8 bases lining up with TRBD1. Germline trimming cut 4 bases from V and 15 bases from J; bases unmatched to any gene: 17. Germline loops: CDR1 MGHRA, CDR2 YSYEKL. This CDR3 contains 15 residues. CDR3 in DNA: TGCGCCAGCAGCCTAGCAGGGGCAGGCAGGGGGCTTCTGTTCTTC. Translating it yields CASSLAGAGRGLLFF.

The chain recombines TRBV5-1 with TRBJ2-3; perhaps TRBD1 as D (5 bases). The length of the CDR3 is 15 residues. Trimming took 4 bases from V and 0 from J, leaving 12 bases between them. CDR1 and CDR2 (germline): SGHRS, YFSETQ. This CDR3 reads CASSKTASSTDTQYF. For the CDR3, the DNA is TGCGCCAGCAGCAAGACAGCCTCAAGCACAGATACGCAGTATTTT.

The V call is TRBV7-9, the J call TRBJ2-3; a possible D gene is TRBD2 (5 bases). The CDR3 contains 14 residues. Trimming cost V 6 bases and J 3 bases, with 13 bases left between them. Germline V CDR1 and CDR2: SEHNR, FQNEAQ (reference sequence). This CDR3 is CASRSGLATDTQYF. The CDR3 DNA reads TGTGCCAGCAGAAGTGGATTAGCGACAGATACGCAGTATTTT. Full variable domain (outside the CDR3, taken from reference TRBV7-9 and TRBJ2-3): DTGVSQNPRHKITKRGQNVTFRCDPISEHNRLYWYRQTLGQGPEFLTYFQNEAQLEKSRLLSDRFSAERPKGSFSTLEIQRTEQGDSAMYLCASRSGLATDTQYFGPGTRLTVL.

This chain connects TRBV29-1 to TRBJ1-1; TRBD1 might be the D (6 bases). The CDR3 loop spans 12 amino acids. Trimming cost V 5 bases and J 2 bases, with 9 bases left between them. Germline-derived CDR1 and CDR2 are SQVTM and ANQGSEA. The CDR3 reads CSVWTDNTEAFF. The DNA of the CDR3 is TGCAGCGTTTGGACAGACAACACTGAAGCTTTCTTT.

The chain links TRBV7-9 to TRBJ1-1; perhaps TRBD1 as D (5 bases). This CDR3 spans 14 amino acids. Per germline, CDR1 SEHNR and CDR2 FQNEAQ (reference sequence). V lost 5 bases, J lost 6 bases, and 16 bases lay in between. CDR3 residues: CASSRPTGSPEAFF. Here the CDR3 DNA reads TGTGCCAGCAGCCGACCTACAGGAAGCCCTGAAGCTTTCTTT.

The chain couples TRBV7-9 to TRBJ2-1; 8 positions agree with TRBD1. CDR3 length: 18 residues. Trimming at V came to 0 bases and at J to 3 bases, leaving 10 bases not matched to a gene. Germline lookup yields CDR1 SEHNR and CDR2 FQNEAQ (reference sequence). The CDR3 sequence: CASSLARDRWNDYNEQFF. CDR3 nucleotides: TGTGCCAGCAGCTTAGCCCGGGACAGGTGGAACGACTACAATGAGCAGTTCTTC.

V usage is TRBV28 and J usage is TRBJ2-7; 11 bases fit TRBD2. Germline CDR1 and CDR2: MDHEN and SYDVKM. The J segment lost 2 bases and the V segment lost 5 bases, leaving 20 bases of the junction unmatched. The CDR3 runs 20 residues. This CDR3 is CASSRSGWASGRTNPYEQYF. In DNA, the CDR3 is TGTGCCAGCAGTCGATCCGGATGGGCTAGCGGGAGGACGAACCCCTACGAGCAGTACTTC.

The chain carries TRBV6-5 and TRBJ2-3, with a possible D match to TRBD2 (5 bases). The V gene's germline CDR1 is MNHEY and CDR2 SVGAGI. V lost 0 bases, J lost 6 bases, and 10 bases lay in between. The CDR3 is made up of 14 amino acids. CDR3 sequence: CASSYSKRMDTQYF. The CDR3, as DNA: TGTGCCAGCAGTTACTCGAAGCGGATGGATACGCAGTATTTT.

The gene calls are TRBV3-1 (or the pseudogene TRBV3-2) and TRBJ1-3, with 11 bases lining up with TRBD1. The CDR3 has 19 residues. Germline CDR1 is LGHDT and CDR2 is YNNKEL (reference sequence). Unmatched junction bases numbered 11, after V lost 4 bases and J lost 0 bases. The CDR3 loop reads CASSLPGQGVASSGNTIYF. The CDR3 bases are TGTGCCAGCAGCCTTCCGGGACAGGGGGTCGCTAGCTCTGGAAACACCATATATTTT.

J is TRBJ2-7 and V is TRBV7-6, with TRBD2 matching over 9 bases. Germline values: CDR1 SGHVS, CDR2 FNYEAQ. This CDR3 comprises 15 residues. Losses at the gene ends were 1 base for V and 2 bases for J; bases not matched to a gene: 3. The CDR3 sequence: CASSLGAGGTYEQYF. Written as DNA, the CDR3 is TGTGCCAGCAGCTTAGGAGCGGGAGGTACCTACGAGCAGTACTTC. Filled out from reference TRBV7-6 and TRBJ2-7, the complete variable domain reads GAGVSQSPRYKVTKRGQDVALRCDPISGHVSLYWYRQALGQGPEFLTYFNYEAQQDKSGLPNDRFSAERPEGSISTLTIQRTEQRDSAMYRCASSLGAGGTYEQYFGPGTRLTVT.

The rearrangement links TRBV6-5 to TRBJ2-1; a weak D match, TRBD2 (6 bases). The ends were cut back, 0 bases at V and 8 bases at J, with 17 bases in the middle. The CDR3 has 16 residues. Germline CDR1 reads MNHEY; CDR2 reads SVGAGI. The CDR3, as DNA: TGTGCCAGCAGTTACTCTACGGGACTGCCTGTCCATGAGCAGTTCTTC. Translation gives CASSYSTGLPVHEQFF.

The chain couples TRBV7-6 to TRBJ2-7, with unresolved D. The V gene lost 5 bases and the J gene lost 2 bases, with 10 bases spanning the gap. CDR3 length equals 13 residues. Germline V lookup: CDR1 SGHVS, CDR2 FNYEAQ. CDR3 coding DNA: TGTGCCAGCAGCCTTACACCCACCTACGAGCAGTACTTC. Protein sequence: CASSLTPTYEQYF.

This sequence joins TRBV5-5 and TRBJ2-1; D might be TRBD2 (6 bases). Germline V gives CDR1 SGHKS, CDR2 YYEKEE (reference sequence). Trimming took 3 bases from V and 4 from J, leaving 17 bases between them. The CDR3 spans 16 residues. The CDR3 DNA follows: TGTGCCAGCAGCTGGGCGACCGGGAGAGCGTACAATGAGCAGTTCTTC. Protein product: CASSWATGRAYNEQFF.

V is TRBV6-5 and J is TRBJ2-2; D is undetermined. The germline gives CDR1 MNHEY, CDR2 SVGAGI. The V and J ends lost 8 bases and 0 bases respectively, with 10 bases between them. The CDR3 has 14 residues. The CDR3 region is CASSQLTNTGELFF. As DNA, the CDR3 is TGTGCCAGCTCACAACTAACGAACACCGGGGAGCTGTTTTTT.

This clone was seen only once. The rearrangement uses TRBV9 and TRBJ2-6; D remains ambiguous. The CDR3 consists of 14 residues. With 3 bases removed from V and 1 base from J, the gap between germline ends came to 5 bases. Germline CDR1 SGDLS, CDR2 YYNGEE. CDR3: CASSAASGANVLTF. For the CDR3, the DNA is TGTGCCAGCAGCGCCGCGTCTGGGGCCAACGTCCTGACTTTC.

V usage is TRBV7-2 and J usage is TRBJ2-7; 8 bases match TRBD2. Germline assignment: CDR1 SGHTA and CDR2 FQGNSA. After removal of 5 bases from V and 7 bases from J, the junction contained 10 bases not matched to a gene. The CDR3 has 14 residues. The CDR3 sequence: CASSARRLAREQYF. The DNA for the CDR3 is TGTGCCAGCAGCGCACGCCGACTAGCGAGGGAGCAGTACTTC.

The J gene is TRBJ2-1, the V gene TRBV28, with 12 bases fitting TRBD2. V was pared by 2 bases and J by 0 bases, with 5 bases of the junction left unmatched. The germline V gene has CDR1 MDHEN and CDR2 SYDVKM. The CDR3 contains 18 residues. DNA for the CDR3: TGTGCCAGCAGTTTAGGGACTAGCGGGTCCAGCTCCTACAATGAGCAGTTCTTC. It is translated as CASSLGTSGSSSYNEQFF. Based on the CDR3 plus reference TRBV28 and TRBJ2-1, the full variable domain is DVKVTQSSRYLVKRTGEKVFLECVQDMDHENMFWYRQDPGLGLRLIYFSYDVKMKEKGDIPEGYSVSREKKERFSLILESASTNQTSMYLCASSLGTSGSSSYNEQFFGPGTRLTVL.

V gene TRBV2 combines with J gene TRBJ1-1; 7 nucleotides match TRBD1. Unmatched junction bases numbered 8, after V lost 7 bases and J lost 3 bases. The CDR3 has 14 residues. Germline CDR1 and CDR2: SNHLY and FYNNEI. The CDR3 spells CASTSRQGHTEAFF. CDR3 coding DNA: TGTGCCAGCACCAGCCGACAGGGACACACTGAAGCTTTCTTT.